This is a list of T cell receptor beta chains from one sample in a study of blood T cell repertoires in COVID-19. TCRdb's copy holds only in-frame clones and misses some; the assay was immunoSEQ multiplex PCR. This sample carries tens of thousands of clones, 80% to 90% of them seen once, and the ten largest clones take 6.3%. The sequenced material came from peripheral blood. The receptors come from a human donor in a cohort sampled during active COVID-19. The CDR3 runs from the conserved cysteine through the conserved F or W. The D gene is left open where the match is weak. Expanded clones get a size class; other rows say once, few or many, or leave the size out.

J gene: TRBJ1-4
V gene: TRBV6-5
clone size: -
D gene: -
CDR3 protein: CAESEMAAREGKLFF
CDR3 DNA: TGTGCCGAAAGTGAGATGGCAGCCAGGGAAGGAAAACTGTTTTTT

J gene: TRBJ2-1
V gene: TRBV3-1/TRBV3-2
clone size: -
D gene: -
CDR3 protein: CASSQSSSGVSYNEQFF
CDR3 DNA: TGTGCCAGCAGCCAAAGTTCATCGGGAGTATCCTACAATGAGCAGTTCTTC

J gene: TRBJ2-1
V gene: TRBV7-3
clone size: -
D gene: TRBD2
CDR3 protein: CASSPQTSGTLNEQFF
CDR3 DNA: TGTGCCAGCAGCCCGCAGACTAGCGGGACCCTAAATGAGCAGTTCTTC

J gene: TRBJ2-3
V gene: TRBV4-3
clone size: -
D gene: -
CDR3 protein: CASSQAGTDTQYF
CDR3 DNA: TGCGCCAGCAGCCAAGCGGGCACAGATACGCAGTATTTT

J gene: TRBJ1-4
V gene: TRBV5-6
clone size: -
D gene: -
CDR3 protein: CASSRVGGRGNEKLFF
CDR3 DNA: TGTGCCAGCAGCCGCGTCGGAGGGAGGGGAAATGAAAAACTGTTTTTT

J gene: TRBJ2-1
V gene: TRBV5-4
clone size: -
D gene: TRBD2
CDR3 protein: CASSSWTSGSGNEQFF
CDR3 DNA: TGTGCCAGCAGCAGCTGGACTAGCGGGAGTGGTAATGAGCAGTTCTTC

J gene: TRBJ2-1
V gene: TRBV20-1
clone size: -
D gene: -
CDR3 protein: CSARGDNEQFF
CDR3 DNA: TGCAGTGCTAGGGGAGACAATGAGCAGTTCTTC

J gene: TRBJ2-2
V gene: TRBV5-1
clone size: -
D gene: TRBD2
CDR3 protein: CASRASGRPPGELFF
CDR3 DNA: TGCGCCAGCAGGGCTAGCGGGAGGCCCCCCGGGGAGCTGTTTTTT

J gene: TRBJ1-1
V gene: TRBV28
clone size: -
D gene: TRBD1
CDR3 protein: CASRTPGQGEAFF
CDR3 DNA: TGTGCCAGCAGAACTCCGGGACAGGGGGAAGCTTTCTTT

J gene: TRBJ2-6
V gene: TRBV5-1
clone size: -
D gene: -
CDR3 protein: CASSPKTGSLRTNVLTF
CDR3 DNA: TGCGCCAGCAGCCCGAAGACTGGCTCTCTAAGGACCAACGTCCTGACTTTC

J gene: TRBJ2-3
V gene: TRBV4-3
clone size: -
D gene: -
CDR3 protein: CASSQDRWEVTDTQYF
CDR3 DNA: TGCGCCAGCAGCCAAGATAGGTGGGAGGTCACAGATACGCAGTATTTT

J gene: TRBJ2-3
V gene: TRBV6-5
clone size: -
D gene: -
CDR3 protein: CASGPRQRRDTQYF
CDR3 DNA: TGTGCCAGCGGGCCCAGGCAGAGACGAGATACGCAGTATTTT

J gene: TRBJ2-1
V gene: TRBV7-8
clone size: -
D gene: TRBD1
CDR3 protein: CASSSDRANEQFF
CDR3 DNA: TGTGCCAGCAGCTCTGACAGGGCCAATGAGCAGTTCTTC

J gene: TRBJ1-4
V gene: TRBV19
clone size: -
D gene: TRBD1
CDR3 protein: CASQGRGRNGEKLFF
CDR3 DNA: TGTGCCAGTCAGGGCAGGGGGCGGAATGGTGAAAAACTGTTTTTT

J gene: TRBJ2-7
V gene: TRBV12-5
clone size: -
D gene: TRBD1
CDR3 protein: CASGLDGTGDEQYF
CDR3 DNA: TGTGCTAGTGGTTTGGATGGGACAGGGGACGAGCAGTACTTC

J gene: TRBJ2-1
V gene: TRBV7-8
clone size: -
D gene: -
CDR3 protein: CASSLEGGSDNEQFF
CDR3 DNA: TGTGCCAGCAGCTTAGAGGGTGGGAGCGACAATGAGCAGTTCTTC

J gene: TRBJ2-7
V gene: TRBV19
clone size: once
D gene: TRBD2
CDR3 protein: CATTSGGVTYEQYF
CDR3 DNA: TGTGCCACCACATCGGGGGGAGTGACCTACGAGCAGTACTTC

J gene: TRBJ2-5
V gene: TRBV7-9
clone size: -
D gene: -
CDR3 protein: CASSLSSQETQYF
CDR3 DNA: TGTGCCAGCAGCTTGAGTTCCCAAGAGACCCAGTACTTC

J gene: TRBJ2-7
V gene: TRBV21-1
clone size: -
D gene: -
CDR3 protein: CASSKSPGTGRYEQYF
CDR3 DNA: TGTGCCAGCAGCAAAAGTCCCGGGACAGGGAGGTACGAGCAGTACTTC

J gene: TRBJ2-7
V gene: TRBV5-1
clone size: -
D gene: -
CDR3 protein: CASSSSSGRYEQYF
CDR3 DNA: TGCGCCAGCAGCTCCTCCTCGGGGAGGTACGAGCAGTACTTC

J gene: TRBJ1-3
V gene: TRBV7-8
clone size: -
D gene: TRBD1
CDR3 protein: CASSLGQGHLRTIYF
CDR3 DNA: TGTGCCAGCAGCTTAGGACAGGGACACCTGAGGACCATATATTTT

J gene: TRBJ1-5
V gene: TRBV5-1
clone size: -
D gene: -
CDR3 protein: CASSQSQGGQPQHF
CDR3 DNA: TGCGCCAGCAGCCAAAGCCAAGGGGGTCAGCCCCAGCATTTT

J gene: TRBJ1-6
V gene: TRBV25-1
clone size: -
D gene: -
CDR3 protein: CASSELMAGEGNSPLHF
CDR3 DNA: TGTGCCAGCAGTGAATTAATGGCAGGGGAGGGTAATTCACCCCTCCACTTT

J gene: TRBJ1-2
V gene: TRBV7-6
clone size: -
D gene: -
CDR3 protein: CASSPLGEAINYGYTF
CDR3 DNA: TGTGCCAGCAGCCCACTCGGGGAAGCTATTAACTATGGCTACACCTTC

J gene: TRBJ2-1
V gene: TRBV15
clone size: -
D gene: -
CDR3 protein: CATSPKLQARPYNEQFF
CDR3 DNA: TGTGCCACCAGCCCTAAGCTCCAGGCACGTCCCTACAATGAGCAGTTCTTC

J gene: TRBJ2-7
V gene: TRBV11-2
clone size: -
D gene: TRBD2
CDR3 protein: CASSLEAGGAYEQYF
CDR3 DNA: TGTGCCAGCAGCTTAGAAGCGGGGGGGGCCTACGAGCAGTACTTC

J gene: TRBJ2-7
V gene: TRBV10-3
clone size: -
D gene: TRBD1
CDR3 protein: CATNTGEGSSYEQYF
CDR3 DNA: TGTGCCACTAATACAGGGGAAGGAAGCTCCTACGAGCAGTACTTC

J gene: TRBJ2-2
V gene: TRBV7-8
clone size: few
D gene: -
CDR3 protein: CASSPGDFYTGELFF
CDR3 DNA: TGTGCCAGCAGCCCGGGGGACTTTTATACCGGGGAGCTGTTTTTT

J gene: TRBJ1-2
V gene: TRBV4-1
clone size: -
D gene: -
CDR3 protein: CASSLVRANNYGYTF
CDR3 DNA: TGCGCCAGCAGTCTAGTTAGAGCTAATAACTATGGCTACACCTTC

J gene: TRBJ2-1
V gene: TRBV6-1
clone size: -
D gene: TRBD2
CDR3 protein: CASSSAGGRQFF
CDR3 DNA: TGTGCCAGCAGTTCCGCGGGAGGGCGGCAGTTCTTC

J gene: TRBJ2-1
V gene: TRBV18
clone size: -
D gene: -
CDR3 protein: CASSPQGSSYNEQFF
CDR3 DNA: TGTGCCAGCTCACCACAGGGGTCCTCCTACAATGAGCAGTTCTTC

J gene: TRBJ1-1
V gene: TRBV5-4
clone size: -
D gene: -
CDR3 protein: CASSFDRRNTEAFF
CDR3 DNA: TGTGCCAGCAGCTTCGACAGGCGGAACACTGAAGCTTTCTTT

J gene: TRBJ2-3
V gene: TRBV5-8
clone size: -
D gene: -
CDR3 protein: CASSFLGGTDTQYF
CDR3 DNA: TGTGCCAGCAGCTTTCTCGGGGGCACAGATACGCAGTATTTT

J gene: TRBJ2-5
V gene: TRBV4-2
clone size: -
D gene: TRBD2
CDR3 protein: CASSQASGGRRQETQYF
CDR3 DNA: TGTGCCAGCAGCCAAGCTAGCGGGGGGCGGAGGCAAGAGACCCAGTACTTC

J gene: TRBJ1-5
V gene: TRBV7-2
clone size: -
D gene: -
CDR3 protein: CASSFWSNQPQHF
CDR3 DNA: TGTGCCAGCAGCTTTTGGAGTAATCAGCCCCAGCATTTT

J gene: TRBJ2-2
V gene: TRBV6-6
clone size: -
D gene: -
CDR3 protein: CASSYERGELFF
CDR3 DNA: TGTGCCAGCAGTTATGAACGGGGGGAGCTGTTTTTT

J gene: TRBJ2-5
V gene: TRBV19
clone size: once
D gene: TRBD2
CDR3 protein: CASSPGLAGPETQYF
CDR3 DNA: TGTGCCAGTTCACCGGGACTAGCGGGGCCAGAGACCCAGTACTTC

J gene: TRBJ2-1
V gene: TRBV7-9
clone size: -
D gene: TRBD1
CDR3 protein: CASSRRQGEYNEQFF
CDR3 DNA: TGTGCCAGCAGCCGCAGACAGGGGGAATACAATGAGCAGTTCTTC

J gene: TRBJ2-3
V gene: TRBV5-6
clone size: -
D gene: -
CDR3 protein: CASSLLGTSTDTQYF
CDR3 DNA: TGTGCCAGCAGCTTGCTCGGGACTAGCACAGATACGCAGTATTTT

J gene: TRBJ2-5
V gene: TRBV12-3/TRBV12-4
clone size: once
D gene: -
CDR3 protein: CASTQGGQETQYF
CDR3 DNA: TGTGCCAGCACTCAGGGTGGCCAAGAGACCCAGTACTTC

J gene: TRBJ1-2
V gene: TRBV7-9
clone size: -
D gene: -
CDR3 protein: CASSLGTSNYGYTF
CDR3 DNA: TGTGCCAGCAGCTTAGGGACTTCTAACTATGGCTACACCTTC

J gene: TRBJ2-3
V gene: TRBV5-1
clone size: -
D gene: TRBD2
CDR3 protein: CASSPTRGARDTQYF
CDR3 DNA: TGCGCCAGCAGCCCCACGCGGGGGGCGCGGGATACGCAGTATTTT

J gene: TRBJ1-4
V gene: TRBV28
clone size: -
D gene: TRBD1
CDR3 protein: CASSSTGTGHEKLFF
CDR3 DNA: TGTGCCAGCAGCTCGACCGGGACAGGGCATGAAAAACTGTTTTTT

J gene: TRBJ2-5
V gene: TRBV27
clone size: -
D gene: TRBD1
CDR3 protein: CASSPAGTGIRETQYF
CDR3 DNA: TGTGCCAGCAGTCCCGCCGGGACAGGGATAAGAGAGACCCAGTACTTC

J gene: TRBJ2-1
V gene: TRBV3-1/TRBV3-2
clone size: once
D gene: -
CDR3 protein: CASSQGMQTSNEQFF
CDR3 DNA: TGTGCCAGCAGCCAAGGGATGCAGACTAGCAATGAGCAGTTCTTC

J gene: TRBJ1-1
V gene: TRBV27
clone size: -
D gene: -
CDR3 protein: CASSWAGLAFF
CDR3 DNA: TGTGCCAGCAGCTGGGCCGGATTAGCTTTCTTT

J gene: TRBJ2-5
V gene: TRBV27
clone size: -
D gene: TRBD2
CDR3 protein: CASSLGGTQETQYF
CDR3 DNA: TGTGCCAGCAGTCTCGGGGGGACCCAAGAGACCCAGTACTTC

J gene: TRBJ1-1
V gene: TRBV5-1
clone size: -
D gene: -
CDR3 protein: CASSLYGGTPGGNTEAFF
CDR3 DNA: TGCGCCAGCAGCTTGTATGGTGGGACCCCGGGAGGGAACACTGAAGCTTTCTTT